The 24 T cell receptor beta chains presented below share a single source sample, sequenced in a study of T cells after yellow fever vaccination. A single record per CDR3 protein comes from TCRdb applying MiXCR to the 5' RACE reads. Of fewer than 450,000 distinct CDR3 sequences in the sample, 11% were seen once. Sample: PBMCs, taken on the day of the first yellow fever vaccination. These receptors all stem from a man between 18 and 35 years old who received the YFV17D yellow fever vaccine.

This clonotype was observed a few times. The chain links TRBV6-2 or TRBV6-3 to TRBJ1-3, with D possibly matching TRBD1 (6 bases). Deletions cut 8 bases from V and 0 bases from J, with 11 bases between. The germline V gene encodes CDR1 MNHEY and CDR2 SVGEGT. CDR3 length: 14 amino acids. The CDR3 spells CASARDNSGNTIYF. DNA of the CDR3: TGTGCCAGCGCCCGGGACAACTCTGGAAACACCATATATTTT.

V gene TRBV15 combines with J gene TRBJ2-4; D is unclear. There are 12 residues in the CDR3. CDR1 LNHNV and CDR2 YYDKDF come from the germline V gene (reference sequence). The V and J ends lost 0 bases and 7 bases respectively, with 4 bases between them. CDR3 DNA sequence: TGTGCCACCAGCAGAGATGCGAACATTCAGTACTTC. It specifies CATSRDANIQYF.

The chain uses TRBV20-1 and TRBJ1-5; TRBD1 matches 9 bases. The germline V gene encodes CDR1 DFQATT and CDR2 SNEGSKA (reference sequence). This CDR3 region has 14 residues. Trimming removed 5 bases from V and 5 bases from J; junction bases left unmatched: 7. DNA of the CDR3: TGCAGTGCTCTACAGGGGGCGCTAGATCAGCCCCAGCATTTT. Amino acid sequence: CSALQGALDQPQHF.

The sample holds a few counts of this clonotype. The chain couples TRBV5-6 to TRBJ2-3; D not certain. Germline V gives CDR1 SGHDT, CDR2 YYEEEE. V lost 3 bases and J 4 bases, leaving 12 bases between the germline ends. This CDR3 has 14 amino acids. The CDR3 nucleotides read TGTGCCAGCAGCTCGCTACGAGGACCAGATACGCAGTATTTT. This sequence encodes CASSSLRGPDTQYF.

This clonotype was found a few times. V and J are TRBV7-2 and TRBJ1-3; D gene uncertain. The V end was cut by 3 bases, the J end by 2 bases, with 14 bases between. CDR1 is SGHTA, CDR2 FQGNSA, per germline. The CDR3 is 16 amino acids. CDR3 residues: CASSFSPGLAGNTIYF. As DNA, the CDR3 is TGTGCCAGCAGCTTTTCCCCCGGTCTGGCTGGAAACACCATATATTTT.

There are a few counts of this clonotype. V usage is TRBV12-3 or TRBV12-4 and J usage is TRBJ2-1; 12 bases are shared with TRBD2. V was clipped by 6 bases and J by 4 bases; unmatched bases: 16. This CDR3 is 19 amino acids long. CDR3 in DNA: TGTGCCAGCAGGCTCGTCTGGGCTAGCGGGGGGGGAAGTTACAATGAGCAGTTCTTC. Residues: CASRLVWASGGGSYNEQFF.

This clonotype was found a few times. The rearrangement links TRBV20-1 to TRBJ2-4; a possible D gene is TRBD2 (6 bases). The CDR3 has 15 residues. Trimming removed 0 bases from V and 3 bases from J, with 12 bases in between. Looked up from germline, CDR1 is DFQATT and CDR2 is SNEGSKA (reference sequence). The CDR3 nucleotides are TGCAGTGCTAGAGAGGGACTGCGTTTCAAAAACATTCAGTACTTC. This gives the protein CSAREGLRFKNIQYF.

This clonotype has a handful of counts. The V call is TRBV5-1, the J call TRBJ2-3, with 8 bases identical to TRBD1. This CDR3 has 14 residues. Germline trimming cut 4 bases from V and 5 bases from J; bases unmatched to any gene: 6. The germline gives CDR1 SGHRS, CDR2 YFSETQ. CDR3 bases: TGCGCCAGCAGCCTGGGACAGGCCGAAGATACGCAGTATTTT. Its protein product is CASSLGQAEDTQYF.

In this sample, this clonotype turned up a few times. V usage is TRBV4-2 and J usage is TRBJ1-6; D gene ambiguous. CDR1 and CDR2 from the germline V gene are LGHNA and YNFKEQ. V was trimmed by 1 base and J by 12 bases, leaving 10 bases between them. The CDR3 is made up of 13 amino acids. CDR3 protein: CASSQVKALPLHF. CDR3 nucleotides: TGTGCCAGCAGCCAAGTGAAGGCTTTACCCCTCCACTTT.

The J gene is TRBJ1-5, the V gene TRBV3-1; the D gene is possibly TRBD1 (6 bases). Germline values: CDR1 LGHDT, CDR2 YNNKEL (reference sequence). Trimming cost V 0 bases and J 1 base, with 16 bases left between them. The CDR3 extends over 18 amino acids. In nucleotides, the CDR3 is TGTGCCAGCAGCCAAGATCAACTCCTTGACAGGAGCAATCAGCCCCAGCATTTT. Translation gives CASSQDQLLDRSNQPQHF.

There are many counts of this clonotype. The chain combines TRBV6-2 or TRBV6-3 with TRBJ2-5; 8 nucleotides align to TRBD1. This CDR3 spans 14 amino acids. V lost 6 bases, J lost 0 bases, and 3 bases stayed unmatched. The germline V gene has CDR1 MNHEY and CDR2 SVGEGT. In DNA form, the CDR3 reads TGTGCCAGCAGGAGACAGGGGTACCAAGAGACCCAGTACTTC. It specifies CASRRQGYQETQYF.

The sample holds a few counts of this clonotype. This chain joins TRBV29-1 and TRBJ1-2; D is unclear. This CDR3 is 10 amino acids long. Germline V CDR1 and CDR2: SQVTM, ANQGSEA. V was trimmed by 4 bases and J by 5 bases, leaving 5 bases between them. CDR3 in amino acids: CSVGRYGYTF. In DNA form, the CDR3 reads TGCAGCGTTGGGAGGTATGGCTACACCTTC.

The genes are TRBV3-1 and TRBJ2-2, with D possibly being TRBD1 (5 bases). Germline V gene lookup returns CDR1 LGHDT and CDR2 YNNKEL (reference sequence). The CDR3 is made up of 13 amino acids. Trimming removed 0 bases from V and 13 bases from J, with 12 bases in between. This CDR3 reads CASSQDLQGGLFF. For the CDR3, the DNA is TGTGCCAGCAGCCAAGATCTGCAGGGTGGGCTGTTTTTT.

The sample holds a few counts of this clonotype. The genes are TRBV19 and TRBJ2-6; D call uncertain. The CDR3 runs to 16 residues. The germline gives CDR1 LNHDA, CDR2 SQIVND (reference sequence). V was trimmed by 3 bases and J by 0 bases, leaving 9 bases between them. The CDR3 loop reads CASSIFWGSGANVLTF. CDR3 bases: TGTGCCAGTAGTATTTTCTGGGGCTCTGGGGCCAACGTCCTGACTTTC.

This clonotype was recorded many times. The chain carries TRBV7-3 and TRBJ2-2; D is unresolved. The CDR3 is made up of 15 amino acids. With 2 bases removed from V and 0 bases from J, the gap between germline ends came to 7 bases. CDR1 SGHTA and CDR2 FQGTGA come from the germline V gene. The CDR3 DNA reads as TGTGCCAGCAGCTTATCGCGTTCGAACACCGGGGAGCTGTTTTTT. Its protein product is CASSLSRSNTGELFF.

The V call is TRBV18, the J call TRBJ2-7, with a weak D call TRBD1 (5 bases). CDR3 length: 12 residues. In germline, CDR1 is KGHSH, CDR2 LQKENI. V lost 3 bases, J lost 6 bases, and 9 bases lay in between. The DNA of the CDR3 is TGTGCCAGCTCACCCCAGGGTTTCGAGCAGTACGTC. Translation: CASSPQGFEQYV.

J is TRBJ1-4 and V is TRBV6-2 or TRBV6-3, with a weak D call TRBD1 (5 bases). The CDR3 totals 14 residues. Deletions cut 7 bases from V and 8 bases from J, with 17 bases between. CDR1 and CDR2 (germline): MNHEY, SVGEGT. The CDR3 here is CASTPGGPREKLFF. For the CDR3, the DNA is TGTGCCAGCACTCCCGGGGGACCCCGAGAAAAACTGTTTTTT.

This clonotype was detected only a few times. CDR3 residues: CASSYSRGPVGEQFF. Written as DNA, the CDR3 is TGTGCCAGCAGTTATAGTAGGGGGCCTGTAGGTGAGCAGTTCTTC. The chain links TRBV6-5 to TRBJ2-1, with TRBD1 identical over 7 bases. Trimming at V came to 3 bases and at J to 9 bases, leaving 11 bases not matched to a gene. The CDR3 spans 15 residues. The germline V gene has CDR1 MNHEY and CDR2 SVGAGI.

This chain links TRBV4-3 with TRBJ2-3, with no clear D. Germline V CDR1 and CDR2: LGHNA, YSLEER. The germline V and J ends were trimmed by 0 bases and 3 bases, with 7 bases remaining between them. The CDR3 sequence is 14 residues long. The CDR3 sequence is CASSQDGQTDTQYF. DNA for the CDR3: TGCGCCAGCAGCCAAGACGGCCAAACAGATACGCAGTATTTT.

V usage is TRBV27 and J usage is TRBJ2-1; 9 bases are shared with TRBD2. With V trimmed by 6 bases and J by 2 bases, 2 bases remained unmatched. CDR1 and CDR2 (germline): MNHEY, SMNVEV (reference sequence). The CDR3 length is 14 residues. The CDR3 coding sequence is TGTGCCAGCAGAAGACTAGCGGCCTACAATGAGCAGTTCTTC. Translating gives CASRRLAAYNEQFF.

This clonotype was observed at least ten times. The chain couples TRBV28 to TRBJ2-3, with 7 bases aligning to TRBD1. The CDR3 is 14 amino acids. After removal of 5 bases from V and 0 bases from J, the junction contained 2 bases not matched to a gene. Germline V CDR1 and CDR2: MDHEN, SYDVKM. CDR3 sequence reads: CASSTGASTDTQYF. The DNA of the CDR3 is TGTGCCAGCAGTACAGGGGCAAGCACAGATACGCAGTATTTT. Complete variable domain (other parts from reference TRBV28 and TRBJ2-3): DVKVTQSSRYLVKRTGEKVFLECVQDMDHENMFWYRQDPGLGLRLIYFSYDVKMKEKGDIPEGYSVSREKKERFSLILESASTNQTSMYLCASSTGASTDTQYFGPGTRLTVL.

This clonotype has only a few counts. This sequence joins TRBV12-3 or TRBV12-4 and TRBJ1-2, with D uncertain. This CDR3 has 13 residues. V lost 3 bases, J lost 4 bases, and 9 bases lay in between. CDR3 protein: CASSFTQAYGYTF. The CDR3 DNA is TGTGCCAGCAGTTTTACCCAGGCCTATGGCTACACCTTC.

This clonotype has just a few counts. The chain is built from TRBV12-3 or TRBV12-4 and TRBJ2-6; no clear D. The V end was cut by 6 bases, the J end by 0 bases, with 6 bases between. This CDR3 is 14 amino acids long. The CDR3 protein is CASSEHSGANVLTF. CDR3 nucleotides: TGTGCCAGCAGCGAGCACTCTGGGGCCAACGTCCTGACTTTC.

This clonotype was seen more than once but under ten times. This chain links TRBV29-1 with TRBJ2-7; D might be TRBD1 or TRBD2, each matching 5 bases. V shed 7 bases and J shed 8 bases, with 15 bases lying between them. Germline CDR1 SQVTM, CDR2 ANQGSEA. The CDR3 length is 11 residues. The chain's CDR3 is CSGEYMGQQYF. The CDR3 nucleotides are TGCAGCGGGGAATACATGGGACAGCAGTACTTC.